Below are 27 T cell receptor beta chains sequenced from a single sample in a study of T cells in Graves' hyperthyroidism and ophthalmopathy. Amplification yielded TCR beta CDR3 regions, with RNA transcripts as the source. The TCR CDR3 was amplified in a first-round RT-PCR using the HTBI primer set. MiXCR was run by TCRdb on the multiplex PCR reads, yielding one entry per CDR3 protein. The sample has about 420,000 distinct CDR3 sequences, 15% to 17% seen once. Sequenced: blood. All receptors derive from a woman aged 18-29 years with Graves' hyperthyroidism.

At least ten counts were recorded for this clonotype. V usage is TRBV6-1 and J usage is TRBJ2-5; no clear D gene. The V gene's germline CDR1 is MNHNS and CDR2 SASEGT. CDR3 length equals 11 residues. Trimming took 5 bases from V and 11 from J, leaving 12 bases between them. The CDR3 DNA sequence: TGTGCCAGCAGTCAAGGATCCGTACAGTACTTC. Amino acids: CASSQGSVQYF.

This clonotype was counted only a few times. This chain links TRBV27 with TRBJ1-2; no definite D call. Trimming took off 6 bases at V and 8 bases at J, with 16 bases between the two ends. This CDR3 comprises 13 residues. Germline CDR1 reads MNHEY; CDR2 reads SMNVEV (reference sequence). CDR3 region: CASSPGRLWGYTF. The CDR3 DNA follows: TGTGCCAGCAGCCCTGGGAGGCTATGGGGCTACACCTTC.

This clonotype has ten or more counts. The chain combines TRBV3-1 with TRBJ1-2, with 7 bases aligning to TRBD1. This CDR3 has 13 amino acids. CDR1 and CDR2 from the germline V gene are LGHDT and YNNKEL (reference sequence). V gave up 0 bases and J gave up 7 bases; unmatched junction bases: 2. CDR3 loop: CASSQDNRGGYTF. CDR3 nucleotides: TGTGCCAGCAGCCAAGACAACAGGGGTGGCTACACCTTC.

Many counts were recorded for this clonotype. The rearrangement links TRBV30 to TRBJ2-7, with D maybe TRBD1 (5 bases). The germline V gene has CDR1 GTSNPN and CDR2 SVGIG (reference sequence). This CDR3 has 13 amino acids. Between the trimmed V and J ends, which lost 1 base and 5 bases, there was a span of 12 bases. CDR3 DNA sequence: TGTGCCTGGAGTGGGCAGGCCAGGGACGAGCAGTACTTC. This translates into CAWSGQARDEQYF.

There are many counts of this clonotype. This chain joins TRBV20-1 and TRBJ2-3; 15 bases are shared with TRBD2. Germline V gene lookup returns CDR1 DFQATT and CDR2 SNEGSKA (reference sequence). The ends lost 0 bases at V and 5 bases at J; junction bases unmatched: 3. This CDR3 is built from 16 residues. CDR3 region: CSARDGTSGRQDTQYF. The CDR3 DNA sequence: TGCAGTGCTAGAGACGGGACTAGCGGGAGGCAAGATACGCAGTATTTT.

The table lists this clonotype with a few counts. This sequence joins TRBV10-3 and TRBJ1-1; TRBD1 agrees at 9 bases. This CDR3 is 15 amino acids long. CDR1 and CDR2 from the germline V gene are ENHRY and SYGVKD. With V trimmed by 2 bases and J by 10 bases, 11 bases remained unmatched. Here the CDR3 DNA reads TGTGCCATCAGTGAGGGAGAACAGGGGGCGCGTGGAGCTTTCTTT. Amino acid sequence: CAISEGEQGARGAFF.

This clonotype was counted at least ten times. The J gene is TRBJ1-3, the V gene TRBV10-3, with unresolved D. CDR1 ENHRY and CDR2 SYGVKD come from the germline V gene. This CDR3 is 12 amino acids long. The ends were cut back, 10 bases at V and 2 bases at J, with 9 bases in the middle. The CDR3 here is CATQPPGNTIYF. The CDR3 nucleotides are TGTGCCACCCAACCCCCTGGAAACACCATATATTTT.

This clonotype has a count of ten or more. The genes are TRBV6-1 and TRBJ2-5, with 13 bases matching TRBD2. Germline V gene data show CDR1 as MNHNS and CDR2 as SASEGT. Unmatched junction bases numbered 8, after V lost 5 bases and J lost 5 bases. The CDR3 extends over 16 amino acids. The CDR3 DNA reads as TGTGCCAGCAGTTTGGGGACTAGCGGGAATCGTGAGACCCAGTACTTC. Translating gives CASSLGTSGNRETQYF.

This clonotype was seen at least ten times. The gene calls are TRBV5-5 and TRBJ1-2; D is possibly TRBD1 (5 bases). V lost 4 bases to trimming and J lost 0 bases, with 13 bases between them. CDR3 length: 15 residues. Germline lookup yields CDR1 SGHKS and CDR2 YYEKEE (reference sequence). CDR3 region: CASSGAGTSNYGYTF. The CDR3 DNA reads TGTGCCAGCAGCGGGGCCGGGACGTCTAACTATGGCTACACCTTC. The full variable domain, in which reference TRBV5-5 and TRBJ1-2 provide the parts outside the CDR3, is DAGVTQSPTHLIKTRGQQVTLRCSPISGHKSVSWYQQVLGQGPQFIFQYYEKEERGRGNFPDRFSARQFPNYSSELNVNALLLGDSALYLCASSGAGTSNYGYTFGSGTRLTVV.

The chain combines TRBV5-1 with TRBJ2-1; 10 bases line up with TRBD1. The CDR3 has 17 residues. J gave up 2 bases and V 0 bases, and 5 bases lay outside the gene matches. CDR1 and CDR2 from the germline V gene are SGHRS and YFSETQ. CDR3 DNA sequence: TGCGCCAGCAGCTTGGCCGGGACAGGGGCCCCCTACAATGAGCAGTTCTTC. Protein: CASSLAGTGAPYNEQFF.

A remark on this clonotype: One end of the junction fails to match germline, which may point to a read error. This CDR3 reads CPRTGSLCSKNIQYF. The CDR3 DNA reads as TGCCCCAGGACAGGGTCGCTCTGTTCCAAAAACATTCAGTACTTC. V is TRBV28 and J is TRBJ2-4, with TRBD1 matching over 8 bases. From germline, CDR1 is MDHEN and CDR2 SYDVKM. This CDR3 region has 15 residues.

The sample holds many counts of this clonotype. This rearrangement joins TRBV6-1 to TRBJ2-4; no reliable D call. This CDR3 is built from 16 residues. Per the germline V gene, CDR1 is MNHNS and CDR2 is SASEGT. V lost 3 bases and J lost 1, with 13 bases in between. In DNA form, the CDR3 reads TGTGCCAGCAGTGATCCTAACGTGGGGGCCAAAAACATTCAGTACTTC. It is translated as CASSDPNVGAKNIQYF.

This clonotype was counted at least ten times. This sequence joins TRBV10-3 and TRBJ1-3; D is possibly TRBD1 (5 bases). The CDR3 has 16 amino acids. The germline gives CDR1 ENHRY, CDR2 SYGVKD. Deletions cut 0 bases from V and 0 bases from J, with 9 bases between. The DNA of the CDR3 is TGTGCCATCAGTGAGTCGGGCAGGGCCTCTGGAAACACCATATATTTT. Protein: CAISESGRASGNTIYF.

This clonotype came up many times. This rearrangement joins TRBV20-1 to TRBJ1-2; D gene ambiguous. The CDR3 runs 14 residues. Trimming left V 3 bases short and J 3 bases short, with 14 bases between. Per the germline V gene, CDR1 is DFQATT and CDR2 is SNEGSKA (reference sequence). CDR3 DNA sequence: TGCAGTGCTAGCCCCCGAGAGGCTGACTATGGCTACACCTTC. This sequence encodes CSASPREADYGYTF.

This clonotype was recorded many times. The chain uses TRBV11-3 and TRBJ2-3; tentatively, D is TRBD1 (6 bases). The CDR3 runs to 12 residues. CDR1 is SGHNT and CDR2 is YENEEA in the germline V gene. Between the trimmed V and J ends, which lost 5 bases and 7 bases, there was a span of 10 bases. CDR3 loop: CASSPDSHTQYF. Written as DNA, the CDR3 is TGTGCCAGCAGCCCGGACAGTCATACGCAGTATTTT.

Many counts were recorded for this clonotype. The chain recombines TRBV18 with TRBJ2-5; D gene ambiguous. Per germline, CDR1 KGHSH and CDR2 LQKENI. Trimming took 5 bases from V and 2 from J, leaving 12 bases between them. This CDR3 is built from 14 residues. The CDR3 reads CASSTATVQETQYF. Here the CDR3 DNA reads TGTGCCAGCTCAACTGCCACAGTTCAAGAGACCCAGTACTTC.

This rearrangement joins TRBV5-4 to TRBJ2-1; unclear D gene. Trimming removed 5 bases from V and 3 bases from J, with 15 bases in between. The CDR3 consists of 15 residues. Germline CDR1 and CDR2: SGHNT and YYREEE (reference sequence). CDR3 DNA sequence: TGTGCCAGCAGTGACCACGGACGGTTCTACAATGAGCAGTTCTTC. Translating it yields CASSDHGRFYNEQFF.

At least ten counts were recorded for this clonotype. The chain has TRBV20-1 and TRBJ2-7; no clear D. The CDR3 covers 15 residues. Trimming stripped 6 bases from V and 0 bases from J, with 18 bases between. CDR1 DFQATT and CDR2 SNEGSKA come from the germline V gene (reference sequence). Here the CDR3 reads CSAPLPRTGSYEQYF. The CDR3 coding sequence is TGCAGTGCCCCCCTCCCGAGGACGGGCTCCTACGAGCAGTACTTC.

This clonotype came up many times. The genes are TRBV28 and TRBJ1-2, with no clear D. This CDR3 comprises 12 residues. Trimming took 5 bases from V and 7 from J, leaving 11 bases between them. Germline V gene lookup returns CDR1 MDHEN and CDR2 SYDVKM. For the CDR3, the DNA is TGTGCCAGCAGTCCCCCTCCCGGTGGCTACACCTTC. Protein sequence: CASSPPPGGYTF.

Many counts were recorded for this clonotype. CDR3 coding DNA: TGTGCCATCAGTGAGTCAGGCGGTCTCACAGATACGCAGTATTTT. This gives the protein CAISESGGLTDTQYF. The chain carries TRBV10-3 and TRBJ2-3; no reliable D call. The germline V and J ends were trimmed by 0 bases and 2 bases, with 9 bases remaining between them. CDR1 and CDR2 (germline): ENHRY, SYGVKD. This CDR3 has 15 residues.

This clonotype has ten or more counts. This rearrangement joins TRBV20-1 to TRBJ2-7; D not certain. The CDR3 length is 13 residues. Looked up from germline, CDR1 is DFQATT and CDR2 is SNEGSKA (reference sequence). Trimming removed 5 bases from V and 0 bases from J, with 11 bases in between. The CDR3 reads CSAPEPLSYEQYF. The CDR3 region has the DNA TGCAGTGCTCCCGAACCCCTCTCCTACGAGCAGTACTTC.

This clonotype appeared many times. The CDR3 reads CASSLRAGTVFGTDTQYF. CDR3 nucleotides: TGCGCCAGCAGCTTGAGGGCGGGAACGGTTTTCGGCACAGATACGCAGTATTTT. The chain uses TRBV5-1 and TRBJ2-3; weak D call: TRBD2 (6 bases). The V end lost 1 base, the J end lost 1 base, and 19 bases lay between the germline ends. The CDR3 runs 18 residues. Per the germline V gene, CDR1 is SGHRS and CDR2 is YFSETQ.

V is TRBV4-1 and J is TRBJ2-7; D perhaps matches TRBD2 (5 bases). Trimming took off 0 bases at V and 6 bases at J, with 12 bases between the two ends. Per germline, CDR1 MGHRA and CDR2 YSYEKL. This CDR3 region has 14 residues. CDR3 residues: CASSQEGTGIEQYF. The CDR3 nucleotides are TGCGCCAGCAGCCAAGAAGGAACGGGGATCGAGCAGTACTTC.

This clonotype was counted ten times or more. Sequence at one end of the junction differs from germline and may be a read error. This rearrangement joins TRBV7-7 to TRBJ2-3; 8 bases align to TRBD2. This CDR3 contains 14 residues. Per germline, CDR1 SSHAT and CDR2 FNYEAQ (reference sequence). CDR3 sequence: CASSLSGGPDTQYF. The CDR3 nucleotides read TGTGCTAGCAGCTTGAGCGGGGGACCAGATACGCAGTATTTT.

This clonotype showed up just a few times. J is TRBJ1-5 and V is TRBV28; TRBD1 agrees at 7 bases. The CDR3 totals 15 residues. Germline assignment: CDR1 MDHEN and CDR2 SYDVKM. The junction had 16 bases not matched to a gene; V was cut back by 6 bases and J by 11 bases. CDR3 sequence: CASRPPEGRGSAQHF. CDR3 coding DNA: TGTGCCAGCAGGCCGCCTGAGGGCAGGGGGTCGGCCCAGCATTTT.

This clonotype was picked up a small number of times. This chain links TRBV3-1 with TRBJ1-5; the D gene is possibly TRBD1 (6 bases). CDR1 is LGHDT and CDR2 is YNNKEL in the germline V gene (reference sequence). V was clipped by 0 bases and J by 2 bases, with 14 bases between them. The CDR3 length is 17 residues. The CDR3 DNA sequence: TGTGCCAGCAGCCAAGATCGGGGAGGGGGAGGCAATCAGCCCCAGCATTTT. Amino acids: CASSQDRGGGGNQPQHF.

Many counts were recorded for this clonotype. The CDR3 sequence is CASSQGKNQPQHF. In DNA, the CDR3 is TGTGCCAGCTCACAGGGGAAAAATCAGCCCCAGCATTTT. This chain connects TRBV18 to TRBJ1-5; a weak D match, TRBD1 (5 bases). V lost 4 bases, J lost 4 bases, and 8 bases lay in between. The CDR3 is 13 amino acids. The germline CDR1 and CDR2 sequences are KGHSH and LQKENI.